The 24 T cell receptor beta chains below all came from one sample that was sequenced in a study of control samples from healthy donors and cancer patients (dated by TCRdb to the early 2020s). Libraries were prepared through the immunoSEQ multiplex PCR assay. TCRdb re-hosts the immuneACCESS table, in-frame sequences only. Its copies lack some clones; in the studies checked, an unresolved V gene accounts for under half of them, and the cause for the rest is not known. For this sample there are 150,000 to 200,000 clones; 90% to 95% appear just once. The ten largest clones represent approximately 1.5% of the sample. Material: blood. The receptors originated from a man younger than 35 in good health.

V usage is TRBV25-1 and J usage is TRBJ2-7; 8 bases fit TRBD1. This CDR3 is 14 amino acids long. CDR1 and CDR2 from the germline V gene are MGHDK and SYGVNS. V lost 5 bases to trimming and J lost 4 bases; unmatched junction nucleotides: 7. CDR3 protein: CASSSGWTGYEQYF. The CDR3 DNA sequence: TGTGCCAGCAGTAGTGGTTGGACAGGGTACGAGCAGTACTTC.

The rearrangement uses TRBV7-3 and TRBJ1-6; D possibly corresponds to TRBD1 (5 bases). V was shortened by 5 bases and J by 6 bases, with 23 bases between the two germline ends. The CDR3 covers 18 residues. Germline loops: CDR1 SGHTA, CDR2 FQGTGA. The DNA of the CDR3 is TGTGCCAGCAGCCGGAGAGGAGACCCGGGACTTTTTAATTCACCCCTCCACTTT. Amino acids: CASSRRGDPGLFNSPLHF.

This clone occurred once. CDR3 nucleotide sequence: TGCGCCAGCAGCTTGGCACAGGGGGAAAACATTCAGTACTTC. This codes for CASSLAQGENIQYF. The chain has TRBV5-1 and TRBJ2-4, with 8 positions matching TRBD1. The trim removed 0 bases at V and 5 bases at J, leaving 1 base unmatched. CDR3 length: 14 amino acids. Per germline, CDR1 SGHRS and CDR2 YFSETQ. The variable domain in full, completed from reference TRBV5-1 and TRBJ2-4, reads KAGVTQTPRYLIKTRGQQVTLSCSPISGHRSVSWYQQTPGQGLQFLFEYFSETQRNKGNFPGRFSGRQFSNSRSEMNVSTLELGDSALYLCASSLAQGENIQYFGAGTRLSVL.

The rearrangement uses TRBV5-4 and TRBJ2-4, with D unresolved. CDR3 length equals 15 residues. Deletions cut 6 bases from V and 0 bases from J, with 13 bases between. Germline loops: CDR1 SGHNT, CDR2 YYREEE (reference sequence). Here the CDR3 DNA reads TGTGCCAGCACCACCTACCAGTTAGCCAAAAACATTCAGTACTTC. Its protein is CASTTYQLAKNIQYF.

The chain links TRBV29-1 to TRBJ2-1, with TRBD2 matching 12 bases. Per the germline V gene, CDR1 is SQVTM and CDR2 is ANQGSEA. The CDR3 totals 13 residues. V shed 7 bases and J 8 bases; nucleotides not matched to a gene: 6. CDR3 in DNA: TGCAGCGGATCTAGCGGGGGGGGAGATGAGCAGTTCTTC. Its protein product is CSGSSGGGDEQFF.

The chain has TRBV5-1 and TRBJ2-7; the D gene is possibly TRBD2 (6 bases). This CDR3 has 14 residues. Germline V CDR1 and CDR2: SGHRS, YFSETQ. V lost 5 bases to trimming and J lost 4 bases, with 16 bases between them. In DNA form, the CDR3 reads TGCGCCAGCAGTCGGGGCCGGGGGTCGTACGAGCAGTACTTC. This codes for CASSRGRGSYEQYF.

The rearrangement uses TRBV2 and TRBJ2-4, with D unclear. This CDR3 region has 10 residues. V dropped 8 bases and J dropped 5 bases, with 4 bases sitting between them. Per the germline V gene, CDR1 is SNHLY and CDR2 is FYNNEI. As DNA, the CDR3 is TGTGCCAGCGGGGAAAACATTCAGTACTTC. Its translation is CASGENIQYF.

This clone was counted a few times. The V gene is TRBV7-2, the J gene TRBJ1-2, with a possible D match to TRBD1 (5 bases). Germline V lookup: CDR1 SGHTA, CDR2 FQGNSA. The CDR3 extends over 14 amino acids. Trimming cost V 5 bases and J 2 bases, with 12 bases left between them. The CDR3 reads CASSPGGANYGYTF. CDR3 DNA sequence: TGTGCCAGCAGCCCCGGTGGGGCCAACTATGGCTACACCTTC. Full variable domain (remainder filled in from reference TRBV7-2 and TRBJ1-2): GAGVSQSPSNKVTEKGKDVELRCDPISGHTALYWYRQSLGQGLEFLIYFQGNSAPDKSGLPSDRFSAERTGGSVSTLTIQRTQQEDSAVYLCASSPGGANYGYTFGSGTRLTVV.

The J gene is TRBJ2-5, the V gene TRBV13; 12 bases map to TRBD2. The CDR3 has 18 residues. Germline V lookup: CDR1 PRHDT, CDR2 FYEKMQ (reference sequence). Germline trimming cut 2 bases from V and 5 bases from J; bases unmatched to any gene: 12. The DNA of the CDR3 is TGTGCCAGCAGCTTACGGCGGCTAGCGGGGGGGGCGGGGGAGACCCAGTACTTC. Amino acids: CASSLRRLAGGAGETQYF.

This clone appeared once. The chain couples TRBV10-3 to TRBJ2-3; D possibly corresponds to TRBD1 (6 bases). The CDR3 loop spans 14 amino acids. Germline CDR1 is ENHRY and CDR2 is SYGVKD. Trimming left V 6 bases short and J 1 base short, with 11 bases between. CDR3 region: CAIRKGVGTDTQYF. Here the CDR3 DNA reads TGTGCCATCAGAAAGGGGGTCGGCACAGATACGCAGTATTTT.

The chain couples TRBV27 to TRBJ2-1, with D tentatively TRBD1 (6 bases). The germline gives CDR1 MNHEY, CDR2 SMNVEV (reference sequence). V shed 7 bases and J shed 9 bases, with 16 bases lying between them. This CDR3 contains 13 residues. The CDR3 DNA reads as TGTGCCAGCACCCGACAGGCCTGGGGTGAGCAGTTCTTC. The encoded protein is CASTRQAWGEQFF.

The chain carries TRBV29-1 and TRBJ1-2; the match to TRBD1 covers 7 bases. The germline V gene has CDR1 SQVTM and CDR2 ANQGSEA. Trimming took 6 bases from V and 2 from J; bases not matched to a gene: 6. The CDR3 covers 13 residues. This chain's CDR3 is CSVLGQSNYGYTF. The CDR3 bases are TGCAGCGTGTTGGGACAGTCCAACTATGGCTACACCTTC.

The chain recombines TRBV11-2 with TRBJ1-3; tentative D call: TRBD1 (5 bases). Germline-derived CDR1 and CDR2 are SGHAT and FQNNGV. Between the trimmed V and J ends, which lost 5 bases and 0 bases, there was a span of 11 bases. The CDR3 consists of 15 residues. The CDR3 is CASSTDRYSGNTIYF. The CDR3, as DNA: TGTGCCAGCAGCACTGACAGATACTCTGGAAACACCATATATTTT.

V and J are TRBV6-5 and TRBJ2-2; D may be TRBD2 (6 bases). The V and J ends lost 8 bases and 5 bases respectively, with 15 bases between them. Germline V gives CDR1 MNHEY, CDR2 SVGAGI. The CDR3 length is 14 residues. CDR3 sequence reads: CASEPGLPTGELFF. CDR3 bases: TGTGCCAGCGAACCGGGACTCCCAACCGGGGAGCTGTTTTTT.

This clone is a singleton in its sample. The gene calls are TRBV29-1 and TRBJ2-2; 7 bases are a match to TRBD1. Trimming removed 0 bases from V and 7 bases from J; junction bases left unmatched: 2. CDR1 and CDR2 from the germline V gene are SQVTM and ANQGSEA. The CDR3 consists of 13 residues. For the CDR3, the DNA is TGCAGCGTTGAAGACAGGGGGAGCGGGGAGCTGTTTTTT. It yields the protein CSVEDRGSGELFF.

This chain connects TRBV30 to TRBJ1-2; D is undetermined. Germline values: CDR1 GTSNPN, CDR2 SVGIG (reference sequence). Deletions cut 0 bases from V and 8 bases from J, with 10 bases between. This CDR3 is built from 12 residues. The CDR3 DNA follows: TGTGCCTGGAGTGTACAACGACTCGGCTACACCTTC. It yields the protein CAWSVQRLGYTF.

The chain couples TRBV18 to TRBJ1-2; TRBD1 matches 7 bases. J lost 7 bases, V lost 4 bases, and 12 bases had no gene match. Germline CDR1 reads KGHSH; CDR2 reads LQKENI. The CDR3 contains 15 residues. CDR3 sequence: CASSLRSGTDAGYTF. In DNA form, the CDR3 reads TGTGCCAGCTCACTACGGTCCGGGACAGACGCTGGCTACACCTTC.

The genes are TRBV28 and TRBJ1-1, with 12 bases identical to TRBD1. The CDR3 contains 19 residues. Unmatched junction bases numbered 15, after V lost 2 bases and J lost 5 bases. Germline V gene sequence: CDR1 MDHEN, CDR2 SYDVKM. The CDR3: CASSLLPGQGALNNTEAFF. The CDR3 coding sequence is TGTGCCAGCAGTTTACTTCCGGGACAGGGGGCTCTGAATAATACTGAAGCTTTCTTT.

The chain recombines TRBV7-9 with TRBJ1-1; 7 positions agree with TRBD1. Trimming at V came to 4 bases and at J to 3 bases, leaving 2 bases not matched to a gene. From germline, CDR1 is SEHNR and CDR2 FQNEAQ (reference sequence). The CDR3 is made up of 13 amino acids. CDR3 region: CASSSQGYTEAFF. DNA for the CDR3: TGTGCCAGCAGCTCACAGGGGTACACTGAAGCTTTCTTT. Filled out from reference TRBV7-9 and TRBJ1-1, the complete variable domain reads DTGVSQNPRHKITKRGQNVTFRCDPISEHNRLYWYRQTLGQGPEFLTYFQNEAQLEKSRLLSDRFSAERPKGSFSTLEIQRTEQGDSAMYLCASSSQGYTEAFFGQGTRLTVV.

V and J are TRBV10-3 and TRBJ2-3, with D possibly being TRBD1 (5 bases). Germline V lookup: CDR1 ENHRY, CDR2 SYGVKD. This CDR3 has 14 amino acids. V lost 3 bases and J lost 1, with 8 bases in between. The CDR3, as DNA: TGTGCCATCAGTGATGGCAGGGGCACAGATACGCAGTATTTT. Encoded protein: CAISDGRGTDTQYF.

This chain joins TRBV6-1 and TRBJ1-1; a weak D match, TRBD1 (5 bases). V lost 0 bases, J lost 3 bases, and 11 bases lay in between. The CDR3 extends over 15 amino acids. Germline CDR1 and CDR2: MNHNS and SASEGT. The chain's CDR3 is CASSEAGVADTEAFF. The CDR3, as DNA: TGTGCCAGCAGTGAAGCAGGGGTGGCCGACACTGAAGCTTTCTTT.

The chain carries TRBV9 and TRBJ2-5, with D possibly matching TRBD1 (5 bases). V was pared by 4 bases and J by 1 base, with 8 bases between. Germline loops: CDR1 SGDLS, CDR2 YYNGEE. This CDR3 contains 13 residues. The CDR3 here is CASSIDSQETQYF. The DNA for the CDR3 is TGTGCCAGCAGCATAGACAGCCAAGAGACCCAGTACTTC.

The chain employs TRBV9 and TRBJ1-2; no definite D call. V was clipped by 4 bases and J by 0 bases, with 7 bases between them. Germline-derived CDR1 and CDR2 are SGDLS and YYNGEE. This CDR3 is 13 amino acids long. For the CDR3, the DNA is TGTGCCAGCAGCCCCGGGTCTAACTATGGCTACACCTTC. Protein sequence: CASSPGSNYGYTF.

The gene calls are TRBV5-5 and TRBJ1-6, with a tentative D call TRBD1 (6 bases). CDR1 and CDR2 (germline): SGHKS, YYEKEE (reference sequence). The CDR3 spans 14 residues. V was shortened by 2 bases and J by 9 bases, with 12 bases between the two germline ends. The chain's CDR3 is CASSFGGMSSPLHF. The CDR3 region has the DNA TGTGCCAGCAGCTTCGGGGGCATGAGTTCACCCCTCCACTTT.